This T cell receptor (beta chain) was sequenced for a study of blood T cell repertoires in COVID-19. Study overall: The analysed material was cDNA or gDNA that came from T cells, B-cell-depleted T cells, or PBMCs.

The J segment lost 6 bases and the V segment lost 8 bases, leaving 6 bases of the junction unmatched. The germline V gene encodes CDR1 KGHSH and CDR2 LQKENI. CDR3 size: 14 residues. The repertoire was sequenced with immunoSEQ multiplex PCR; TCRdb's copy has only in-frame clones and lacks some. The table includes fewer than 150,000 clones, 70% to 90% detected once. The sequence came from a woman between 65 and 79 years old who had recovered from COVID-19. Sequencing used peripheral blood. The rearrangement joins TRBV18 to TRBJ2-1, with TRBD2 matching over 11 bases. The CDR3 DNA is TGTGCCAGCAAACTAGCGGGGGTTCTCAATGAGCAGTTCTTC. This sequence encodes CASKLAGVLNEQFF.